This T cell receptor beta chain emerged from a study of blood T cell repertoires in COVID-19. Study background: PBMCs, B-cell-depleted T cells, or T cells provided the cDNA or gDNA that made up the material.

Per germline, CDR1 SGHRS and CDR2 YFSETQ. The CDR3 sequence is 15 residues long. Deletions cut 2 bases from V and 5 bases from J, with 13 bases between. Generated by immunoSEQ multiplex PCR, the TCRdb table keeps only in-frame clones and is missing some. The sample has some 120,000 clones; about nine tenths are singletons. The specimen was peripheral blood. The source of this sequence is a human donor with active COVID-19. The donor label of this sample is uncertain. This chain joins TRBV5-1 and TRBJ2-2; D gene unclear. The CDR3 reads CASSFLVSPTGELFF. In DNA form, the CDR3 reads TGCGCCAGCAGCTTTTTAGTGAGTCCAACCGGGGAGCTGTTTTTT.